This passage covers 25 T cell receptor beta chains from one sample sequenced in a study of blood T cell repertoires in COVID-19. Produced via immunoSEQ multiplex PCR; TCRdb's table is partial and in-frame only. Here the sample spans some 330,000 clones, over 75% being singletons. Material for sequencing was PBMCs or T cells enriched from blood (not recorded which). These receptors were taken from a man between 25 and 39 years old who had recovered from COVID-19.

The chain links TRBV2 to TRBJ1-5; the match to TRBD1 covers 10 bases. CDR1 is SNHLY, CDR2 FYNNEI, per germline. The CDR3 is 14 residues long. V gave up 7 bases and J gave up 6 bases; unmatched junction bases: 6. CDR3 coding DNA: TGTGCCAGCACAAGACAGGGGGCCGGTCAGCCCCAGCATTTT. Its translation is CASTRQGAGQPQHF.

This clone occurred a few times. The chain is built from TRBV27 and TRBJ1-2, with 7 bases lining up with TRBD1. V shed 6 bases and J 4 bases; nucleotides not matched to a gene: 8. The CDR3 extends over 14 amino acids. CDR1 is MNHEY and CDR2 is SMNVEV in the germline V gene (reference sequence). CDR3 in amino acids: CASSRDRATYGYTF. Here the CDR3 DNA reads TGTGCCAGCAGCCGAGACAGGGCTACCTATGGCTACACCTTC.

The V gene is TRBV12-3 or TRBV12-4, the J gene TRBJ1-1, with D maybe TRBD1 (5 bases). The CDR3 spans 13 residues. V was pared by 2 bases and J by 4 bases, with 8 bases between. CDR3 coding DNA: TGTGCCAGCAGTTTATCAGGGCCCACTGAAGCTTTCTTT. Amino acid sequence: CASSLSGPTEAFF.

The J gene is TRBJ1-3, the V gene TRBV12-3 or TRBV12-4; 10 bases map to TRBD1. The V gene end was trimmed by 8 bases and the J gene end by 2 bases; junction bases not matched to a gene: 0. This CDR3 has 13 amino acids. The CDR3 region has the DNA TGTGCCAGCGGACAGGGGGCTGGAAACACCATATATTTT. Encoded protein: CASGQGAGNTIYF.

The rearrangement joins TRBV4-1 to TRBJ2-6; D call uncertain. The V end was cut by 0 bases, the J end by 2 bases, with 8 bases between. The length of the CDR3 is 16 residues. The germline V gene encodes CDR1 MGHRA and CDR2 YSYEKL. In DNA, the CDR3 is TGCGCCAGCAGCCAAGAGAAGGCGGCTGGGGCCAACGTCCTGACTTTC. It is translated as CASSQEKAAGANVLTF.

This chain uses TRBV7-6 with TRBJ1-1; 7 positions match TRBD1. CDR3 length: 15 amino acids. Per the germline V gene, CDR1 is SGHVS and CDR2 is FNYEAQ. J gave up 3 bases and V 3 bases, and 7 bases lay outside the gene matches. The CDR3 DNA reads TGTGCCAGCAGCTTGCGGGGGGACAGAGACACTGAAGCTTTCTTT. Its protein is CASSLRGDRDTEAFF.

J is TRBJ2-7 and V is TRBV6-5; 7 bases match TRBD1. Germline V gives CDR1 MNHEY, CDR2 SVGAGI. The CDR3 length is 13 residues. Losses at the gene ends were 6 bases for V and 1 base for J; bases not matched to a gene: 3. The DNA of the CDR3 is TGTGCCAGCAGGCCGACAGGGTCCTACGAGCAGTACTTC. It codes for CASRPTGSYEQYF.

The chain couples TRBV5-1 to TRBJ2-1; 8 positions agree with TRBD2. CDR1 and CDR2 (germline): SGHRS, YFSETQ. This CDR3 spans 13 amino acids. With 6 bases clipped from V and 5 bases from J, the junction kept 4 bases outside the gene matches. CDR3 DNA sequence: TGCGCCAGCACGGGGGGGACGAACAATGAGCAGTTCTTC. This translates into CASTGGTNNEQFF.

The chain couples TRBV5-1 to TRBJ1-4; a weak D match, TRBD1 (6 bases). V was trimmed by 0 bases and J by 13 bases, leaving 22 bases between them. The length of the CDR3 is 16 residues. Per the germline V gene, CDR1 is SGHRS and CDR2 is YFSETQ. The CDR3 DNA is TGCGCCAGCAGCTTGGAACCCCAGGGGTCCTTAGCTGTACTGTTTTTT. This translates into CASSLEPQGSLAVLFF.

The chain carries TRBV28 and TRBJ2-1; possible D gene TRBD2, 5 bases. This CDR3 is built from 13 residues. Germline V gene data show CDR1 as MDHEN and CDR2 as SYDVKM. V gave up 3 bases and J gave up 9 bases, with 12 bases separating them. The chain's CDR3 is CASSLRAPVEQFF. DNA for the CDR3: TGTGCCAGCAGTTTGCGGGCCCCTGTTGAGCAGTTCTTC. Based on the CDR3 plus reference TRBV28 and TRBJ2-1, the full variable domain is DVKVTQSSRYLVKRTGEKVFLECVQDMDHENMFWYRQDPGLGLRLIYFSYDVKMKEKGDIPEGYSVSREKKERFSLILESASTNQTSMYLCASSLRAPVEQFFGPGTRLTVL.

The genes are TRBV19 and TRBJ1-1, with D hard to call. Germline V gene sequence: CDR1 LNHDA, CDR2 SQIVND (reference sequence). This CDR3 comprises 11 residues. The V end was cut by 5 bases, the J end by 6 bases, with 7 bases between. This CDR3 is CASSYPAEAFF. CDR3 bases: TGTGCCAGTAGTTACCCGGCTGAAGCTTTCTTT.

This chain connects TRBV6-1 to TRBJ1-5; 12 nucleotides line up with TRBD1. CDR3 length: 20 residues. V shed 4 bases, J shed 4 bases, and the junction held 17 bases outside the gene matches. Germline-derived CDR1 and CDR2 are MNHNS and SASEGT. CDR3 nucleotide sequence: TGTGCCAGCAGTGCATATCCGGGACAGGGGGCCCAAAAGGCAAATCAGCCCCAGCATTTT. This encodes CASSAYPGQGAQKANQPQHF.

The chain uses TRBV28 and TRBJ2-2; TRBD1 agrees at 8 bases. Germline lookup yields CDR1 MDHEN and CDR2 SYDVKM. There are 15 residues in the CDR3. The ends lost 7 bases at V and 5 bases at J; junction bases unmatched: 9. The CDR3 DNA follows: TGTGCCAGCACTGGCGGACAGGGAAGGACCGGGGAGCTGTTTTTT. Translation: CASTGGQGRTGELFF.

V usage is TRBV5-1 and J usage is TRBJ1-1, with D hard to call. V was trimmed by 1 base and J by 1 base, leaving 8 bases between them. The V gene's germline CDR1 is SGHRS and CDR2 YFSETQ. The CDR3 is 14 residues long. In nucleotides, the CDR3 is TGCGCCAGCAGCTTGAGTACAGCGAACACTGAAGCTTTCTTT. It encodes CASSLSTANTEAFF.

The rearrangement links TRBV28 to TRBJ1-5; D perhaps matches TRBD1 (6 bases). This CDR3 region has 15 residues. Trimming pared 6 bases from V and 2 bases from J, leaving 14 bases between. CDR1 and CDR2 (germline): MDHEN, SYDVKM. Here the CDR3 DNA reads TGTGCCAGCAGAGGGGGAATGTGGGGCAATCAGCCCCAGCATTTT. The encoded protein is CASRGGMWGNQPQHF. The full variable domain, with the rest looked up from reference TRBV28 and TRBJ1-5, is DVKVTQSSRYLVKRTGEKVFLECVQDMDHENMFWYRQDPGLGLRLIYFSYDVKMKEKGDIPEGYSVSREKKERFSLILESASTNQTSMYLCASRGGMWGNQPQHFGDGTRLSIL.

The V and J genes are TRBV2 and TRBJ1-2; D is perhaps TRBD1 (5 bases). V was shortened by 5 bases and J by 8 bases, with 21 bases between the two germline ends. The CDR3 contains 15 residues. CDR1 is SNHLY, CDR2 FYNNEI, per germline. The CDR3 loop is CASSIRTLVEGGYTF. The CDR3, as DNA: TGTGCCAGCAGTATACGGACCTTGGTGGAGGGGGGCTACACCTTC.

V and J are TRBV11-2 and TRBJ2-1; 7 nucleotides agree with TRBD1. Unmatched junction bases numbered 6, after V lost 5 bases and J lost 5 bases. The CDR3 length is 14 residues. CDR1 is SGHAT and CDR2 is FQNNGV in the germline V gene. The CDR3 nucleotides are TGTGCCAGCAGCCCCGAGGACAGGAACAATGAGCAGTTCTTC. It encodes CASSPEDRNNEQFF.

The chain has TRBV5-1 and TRBJ2-7; 10 positions match TRBD2. This CDR3 has 17 residues. Germline V gives CDR1 SGHRS, CDR2 YFSETQ. V lost 4 bases, J lost 6 bases, and 16 bases stayed unmatched. The CDR3 loop reads CASSPRLAGFPSPEQYF. CDR3 bases: TGCGCCAGCAGCCCTCGACTAGCGGGCTTCCCGTCGCCCGAGCAGTACTTC.

The chain recombines TRBV19 with TRBJ1-1, with 11 bases identical to TRBD1. Germline loops: CDR1 LNHDA, CDR2 SQIVND (reference sequence). The CDR3 has 13 residues. The V segment lost 8 bases and the J segment 8 bases; nucleotides outside the gene matches: 7. This chain's CDR3 is CASRRDRGSEAFF. The CDR3 nucleotides read TGTGCCAGTCGCCGGGACAGGGGGTCCGAAGCTTTCTTT.

J is TRBJ1-2 and V is TRBV19, with D possibly being TRBD1 (6 bases). The CDR3 totals 12 residues. Trimming took off 4 bases at V and 8 bases at J, with 11 bases between the two ends. CDR1 is LNHDA and CDR2 is SQIVND in the germline V gene (reference sequence). CDR3 nucleotide sequence: TGTGCCAGTAGTAACAGGGTAGGCGGCTACACCTTC. This translates into CASSNRVGGYTF.

CDR3 DNA: TGTGCCAGCAGTCCCGGACAGGGGACGGGGATTTACAATGAGCAGTTCTTC. This encodes CASSPGQGTGIYNEQFF. V is TRBV27 and J is TRBJ2-1; TRBD1 matches 9 bases. Germline values: CDR1 MNHEY, CDR2 SMNVEV (reference sequence). The length of the CDR3 is 17 residues. V gave up 5 bases and J gave up 4 bases; unmatched junction bases: 12.

V is TRBV7-9 and J is TRBJ2-2, with 10 bases that match TRBD1. This CDR3 has 15 amino acids. Germline V gene data show CDR1 as SEHNR and CDR2 as FQNEAQ (reference sequence). V lost 11 bases, J lost 1 base, and 7 bases stayed unmatched. The CDR3 DNA reads as TGTGCCGAAAGGACAGGGGGAGGGAACACCGGGGAGCTGTTTTTT. Residues: CAERTGGGNTGELFF.

The genes are TRBV1 and TRBJ2-1; the table's D gene call, TRBD2, was not cross checked with the DNA. TRBV1 is a recognized pseudogene. The CDR3 spans 21 residues. CDR3 DNA: TGCACCAGCAGCCAAGATTCAGCCGCGGGACCCGACCCATCCTCCTACAATGAGCAGTTCTTC. Translation gives CTSSQDSAAGPDPSSYNEQFF.

The chain couples TRBV27 to TRBJ2-7; 7 positions agree with TRBD2. Germline V lookup: CDR1 MNHEY, CDR2 SMNVEV (reference sequence). This CDR3 comprises 15 residues. The V and J ends lost 1 base and 2 bases, in that order; junction bases with no gene match: 5. CDR3 sequence (DNA): TGTGCCAGCAGTTTATTCCGCGGGGGTCCCTACGAGCAGTACTTC. Its protein is CASSLFRGGPYEQYF.

The rearrangement joins TRBV9 to TRBJ2-1, with D unresolved. Trimming shortened V by 0 bases and J by 0 bases, and 7 bases separated the two germline ends. CDR1 is SGDLS and CDR2 is YYNGEE in the germline V gene. The CDR3 totals 15 residues. CDR3 region: CASSVGDSSYNEQFF. The CDR3 DNA reads TGTGCCAGCAGCGTAGGCGATAGCTCCTACAATGAGCAGTTCTTC.